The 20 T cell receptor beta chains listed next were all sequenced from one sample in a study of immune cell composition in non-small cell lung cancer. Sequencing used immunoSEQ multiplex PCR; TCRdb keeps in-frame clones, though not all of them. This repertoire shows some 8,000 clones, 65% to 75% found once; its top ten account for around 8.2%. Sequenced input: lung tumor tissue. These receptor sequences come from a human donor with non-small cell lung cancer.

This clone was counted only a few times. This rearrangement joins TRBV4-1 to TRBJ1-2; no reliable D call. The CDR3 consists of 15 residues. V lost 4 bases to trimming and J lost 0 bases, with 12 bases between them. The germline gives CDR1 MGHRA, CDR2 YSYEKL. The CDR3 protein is CASSRRAPSNYGYTF. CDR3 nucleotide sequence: TGCGCCAGCAGCCGCAGAGCGCCGTCTAACTATGGCTACACCTTC.

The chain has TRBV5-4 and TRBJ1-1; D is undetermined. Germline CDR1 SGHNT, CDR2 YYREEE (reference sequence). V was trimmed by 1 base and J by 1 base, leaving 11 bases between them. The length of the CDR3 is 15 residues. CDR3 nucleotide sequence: TGTGCCAGCAGCTTGTACGCGGCTTCGAACACTGAAGCTTTCTTT. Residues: CASSLYAASNTEAFF.

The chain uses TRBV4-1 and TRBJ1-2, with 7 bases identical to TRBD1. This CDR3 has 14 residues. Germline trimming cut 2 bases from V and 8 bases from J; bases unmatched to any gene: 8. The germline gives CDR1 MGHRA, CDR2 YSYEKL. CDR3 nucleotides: TGCGCCAGCAGCCAACTCCCCGGGACAGCCGGCTACACCTTC. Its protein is CASSQLPGTAGYTF.

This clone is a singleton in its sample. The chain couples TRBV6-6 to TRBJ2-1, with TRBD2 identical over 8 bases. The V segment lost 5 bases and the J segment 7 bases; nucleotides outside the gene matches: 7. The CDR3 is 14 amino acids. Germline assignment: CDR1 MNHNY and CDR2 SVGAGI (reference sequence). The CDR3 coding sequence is TGTGCCAGCAGTCCCGGGGGGGTGCTGAATGAGCAGTTCTTC. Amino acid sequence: CASSPGGVLNEQFF.

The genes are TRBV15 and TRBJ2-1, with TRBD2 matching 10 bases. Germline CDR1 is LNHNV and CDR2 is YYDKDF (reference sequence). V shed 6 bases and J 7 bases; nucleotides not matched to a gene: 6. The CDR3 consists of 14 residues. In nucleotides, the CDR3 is TGTGCCACCAGGCCCAGGACTAGCGGAAATGAGCAGTTCTTC. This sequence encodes CATRPRTSGNEQFF.

The CDR3 region is CASSPALKRDSPLHF. In DNA, the CDR3 is TGTGCCAGCTCACCCGCGCTAAAACGGGATTCACCCCTCCACTTT. V is TRBV18 and J is TRBJ1-6; D gene uncertain. Germline V CDR1 and CDR2: KGHSH, LQKENI. V was cut by 3 bases and J by 8 bases, with 14 bases left in between. The CDR3 sequence is 15 residues long.

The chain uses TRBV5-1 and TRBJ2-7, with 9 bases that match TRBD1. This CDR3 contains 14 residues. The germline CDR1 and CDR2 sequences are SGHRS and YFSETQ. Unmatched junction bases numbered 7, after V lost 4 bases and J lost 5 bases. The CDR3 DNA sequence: TGCGCCAGCAGCGTCCGGGACAGGGCCCACGAGCAGTACTTC. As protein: CASSVRDRAHEQYF.

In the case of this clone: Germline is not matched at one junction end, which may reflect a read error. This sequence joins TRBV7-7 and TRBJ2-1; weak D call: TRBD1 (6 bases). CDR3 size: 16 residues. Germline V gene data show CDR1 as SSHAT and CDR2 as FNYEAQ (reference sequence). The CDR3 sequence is CASSPSDWGTMDEQFF. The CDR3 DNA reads TGTGCTAGCAGCCCGAGTGACTGGGGGACAATGGATGAGCAGTTCTTC.

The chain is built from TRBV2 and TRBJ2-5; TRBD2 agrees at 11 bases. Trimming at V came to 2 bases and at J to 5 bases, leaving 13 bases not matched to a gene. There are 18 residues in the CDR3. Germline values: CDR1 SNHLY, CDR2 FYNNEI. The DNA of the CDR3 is TGTGCCAGCAGTGAAAGGCCCTCTATAGCGGGGGGGCGGGAGACCCAGTACTTC. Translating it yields CASSERPSIAGGRETQYF.

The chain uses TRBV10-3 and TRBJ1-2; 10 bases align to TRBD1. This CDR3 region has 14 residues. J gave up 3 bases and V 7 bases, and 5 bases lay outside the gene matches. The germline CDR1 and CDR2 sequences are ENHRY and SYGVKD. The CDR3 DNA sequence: TGTGCCATCACCGACAGGGGGCGAGACTATGGCTACACCTTC. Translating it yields CAITDRGRDYGYTF.

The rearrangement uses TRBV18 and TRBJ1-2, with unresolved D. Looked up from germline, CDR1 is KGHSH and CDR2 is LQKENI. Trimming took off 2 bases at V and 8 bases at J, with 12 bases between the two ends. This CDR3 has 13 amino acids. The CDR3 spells CASSPDISIGYTF. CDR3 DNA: TGTGCCAGCTCACCAGACATATCGATCGGCTACACCTTC.

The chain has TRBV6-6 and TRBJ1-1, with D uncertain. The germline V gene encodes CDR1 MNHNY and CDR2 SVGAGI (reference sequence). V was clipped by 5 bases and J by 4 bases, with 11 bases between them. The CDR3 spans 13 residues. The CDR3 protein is CASSRKGSTEAFF. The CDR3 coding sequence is TGTGCCAGCAGTCGCAAAGGGAGCACTGAAGCTTTCTTT.

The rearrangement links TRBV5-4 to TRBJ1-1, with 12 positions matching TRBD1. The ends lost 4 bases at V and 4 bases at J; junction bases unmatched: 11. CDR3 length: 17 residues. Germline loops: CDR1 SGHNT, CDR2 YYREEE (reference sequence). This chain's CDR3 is CASSPGTGGISSTEAFF. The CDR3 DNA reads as TGTGCCAGCAGCCCCGGGACAGGGGGCATAAGTAGCACTGAAGCTTTCTTT. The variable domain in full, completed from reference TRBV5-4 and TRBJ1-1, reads ETGVTQSPTHLIKTRGQQVTLRCSSQSGHNTVSWYQQALGQGPQFIFQYYREEENGRGNFPPRFSGLQFPNYSSELNVNALELDDSALYLCASSPGTGGISSTEAFFGQGTRLTVV.

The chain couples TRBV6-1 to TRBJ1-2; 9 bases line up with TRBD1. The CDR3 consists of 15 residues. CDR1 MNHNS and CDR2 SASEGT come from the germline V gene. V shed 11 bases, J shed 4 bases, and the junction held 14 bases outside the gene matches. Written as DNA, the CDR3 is TGTGCCGTAACCGGGACAGGGTATACCTCCTATGGCTACACCTTC. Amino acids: CAVTGTGYTSYGYTF.

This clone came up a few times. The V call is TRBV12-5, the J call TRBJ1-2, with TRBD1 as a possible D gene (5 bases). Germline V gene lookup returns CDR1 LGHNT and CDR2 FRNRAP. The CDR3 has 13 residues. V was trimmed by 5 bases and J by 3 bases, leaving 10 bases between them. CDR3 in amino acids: CASGTQVDYGYTF. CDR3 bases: TGTGCTAGTGGTACACAGGTGGACTATGGCTACACCTTC.

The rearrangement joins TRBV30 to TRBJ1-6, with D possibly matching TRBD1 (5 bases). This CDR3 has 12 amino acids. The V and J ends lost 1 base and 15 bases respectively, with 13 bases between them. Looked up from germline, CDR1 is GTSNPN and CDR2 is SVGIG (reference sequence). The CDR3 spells CAWSGGGGHLHF. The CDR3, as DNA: TGTGCCTGGAGTGGGGGCGGAGGGCACCTCCACTTT.

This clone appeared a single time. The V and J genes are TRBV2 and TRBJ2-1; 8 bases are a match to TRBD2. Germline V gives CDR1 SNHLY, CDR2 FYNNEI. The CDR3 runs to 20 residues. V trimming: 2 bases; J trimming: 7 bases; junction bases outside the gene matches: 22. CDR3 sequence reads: CASSERATGSGSPRRNEQFF. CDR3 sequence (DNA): TGTGCCAGCAGTGAACGCGCCACGGGGAGCGGGAGTCCCCGTCGTAATGAGCAGTTCTTC.

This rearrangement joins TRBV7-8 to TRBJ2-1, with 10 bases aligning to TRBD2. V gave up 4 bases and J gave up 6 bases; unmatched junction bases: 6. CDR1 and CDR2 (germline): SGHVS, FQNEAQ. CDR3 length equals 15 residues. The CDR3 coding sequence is TGTGCCAGCAGCTCGAGCGGGGGGGCCCCCAATGAGCAGTTCTTC. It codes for CASSSSGGAPNEQFF. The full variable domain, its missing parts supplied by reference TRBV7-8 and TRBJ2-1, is GAGVSQSPRYKVAKRGQDVALRCDPISGHVSLFWYQQALGQGPEFLTYFQNEAQLDKSGLPSDRFFAERPEGSVSTLKIQRTQQEDSAVYLCASSSSGGAPNEQFFGPGTRLTVL.

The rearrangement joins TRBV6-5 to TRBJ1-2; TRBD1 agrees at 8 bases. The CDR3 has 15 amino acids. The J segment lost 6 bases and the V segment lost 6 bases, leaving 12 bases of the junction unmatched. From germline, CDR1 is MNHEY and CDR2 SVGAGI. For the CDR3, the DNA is TGTGCCAGCAGAAGGACAGGGAAGAGGAGAGATGGCTACACCTTC. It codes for CASRRTGKRRDGYTF.

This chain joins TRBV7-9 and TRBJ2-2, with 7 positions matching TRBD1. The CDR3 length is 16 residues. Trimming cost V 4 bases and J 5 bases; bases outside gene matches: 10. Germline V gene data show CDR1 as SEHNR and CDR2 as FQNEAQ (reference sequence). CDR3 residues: CASSSWTGWITGELFF. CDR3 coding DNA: TGTGCCAGCAGCTCCTGGACAGGCTGGATTACCGGGGAGCTGTTTTTT.